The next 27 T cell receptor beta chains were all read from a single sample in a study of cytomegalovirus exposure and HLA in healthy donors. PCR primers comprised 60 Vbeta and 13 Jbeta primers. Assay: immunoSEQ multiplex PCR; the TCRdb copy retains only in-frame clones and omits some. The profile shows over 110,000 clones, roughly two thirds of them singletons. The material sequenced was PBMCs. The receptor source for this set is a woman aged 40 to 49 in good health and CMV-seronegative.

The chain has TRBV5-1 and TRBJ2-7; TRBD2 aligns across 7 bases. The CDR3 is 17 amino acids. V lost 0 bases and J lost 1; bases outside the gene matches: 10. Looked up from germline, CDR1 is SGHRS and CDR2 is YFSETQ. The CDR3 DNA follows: TGCGCCAGCAGCTTGGGTTCGGGGCTAGCGGCATCCTACGAGCAGTACTTC. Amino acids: CASSLGSGLAASYEQYF.

This CDR3 reads CASSLGGGTPSSGNTIYF. CDR3 nucleotide sequence: TGTGCCAGCAGCTTAGGGGGAGGGACCCCTTCCTCTGGAAACACCATATATTTT. The chain has TRBV7-6 and TRBJ1-3; maybe TRBD1 (5 bases). CDR1 and CDR2 (germline): SGHVS, FNYEAQ. The CDR3 has 18 amino acids. The V and J ends lost 1 base and 0 bases respectively, with 16 bases between them.

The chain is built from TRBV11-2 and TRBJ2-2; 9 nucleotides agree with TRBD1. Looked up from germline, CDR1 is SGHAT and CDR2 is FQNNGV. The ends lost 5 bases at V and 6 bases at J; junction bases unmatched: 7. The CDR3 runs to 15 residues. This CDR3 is CASSPTTGGSGELFF. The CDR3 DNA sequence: TGTGCCAGCAGCCCGACGACAGGGGGGTCCGGGGAGCTGTTTTTT.

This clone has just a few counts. The CDR3 nucleotides read TGTGCCAGCAGTGTAAATCCCTCTAATCAGCCCCAGCATTTT. This gives the protein CASSVNPSNQPQHF. This chain joins TRBV2 and TRBJ1-5; D gene ambiguous. This CDR3 spans 14 amino acids. Germline CDR1 and CDR2: SNHLY and FYNNEI. The V end lost 4 bases, the J end lost 4 bases, and 11 bases lay between the germline ends.

The CDR3 bases are TGTGCCAGCACACGAACCGGGACACGCGGTTTCTACACCTTC. Translated, it gives CASTRTGTRGFYTF. This chain connects TRBV2 to TRBJ1-2; D is possibly TRBD1 (6 bases). Germline assignment: CDR1 SNHLY and CDR2 FYNNEI. There are 14 residues in the CDR3. Trimming cost V 7 bases and J 10 bases, with 22 bases left between them.

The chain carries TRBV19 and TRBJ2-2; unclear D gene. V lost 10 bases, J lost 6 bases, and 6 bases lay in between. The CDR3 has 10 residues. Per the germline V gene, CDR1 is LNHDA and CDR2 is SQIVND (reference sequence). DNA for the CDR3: TGTGCCACCTCTGCCGGGGAGCTGTTTTTT. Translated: CATSAGELFF.

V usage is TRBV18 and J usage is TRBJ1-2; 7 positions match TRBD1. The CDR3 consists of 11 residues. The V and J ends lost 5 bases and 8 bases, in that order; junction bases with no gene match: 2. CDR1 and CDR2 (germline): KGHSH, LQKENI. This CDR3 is CASSEQGGYTF. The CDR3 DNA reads TGTGCCAGCTCAGAACAGGGGGGCTACACCTTC.

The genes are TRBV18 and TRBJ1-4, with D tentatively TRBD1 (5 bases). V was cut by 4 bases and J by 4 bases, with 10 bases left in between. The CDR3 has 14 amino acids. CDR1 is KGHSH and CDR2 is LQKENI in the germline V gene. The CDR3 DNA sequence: TGTGCCAGCTCACTAGGAGACAGTAATGAAAAACTGTTTTTT. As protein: CASSLGDSNEKLFF.

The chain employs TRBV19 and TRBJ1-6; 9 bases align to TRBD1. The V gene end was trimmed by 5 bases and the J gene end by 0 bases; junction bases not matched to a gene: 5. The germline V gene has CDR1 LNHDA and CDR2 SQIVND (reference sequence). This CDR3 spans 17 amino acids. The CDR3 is CASSPTGGGSYNSPLHF. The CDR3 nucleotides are TGTGCCAGTAGTCCAACAGGGGGCGGCTCCTATAATTCACCCCTCCACTTT.

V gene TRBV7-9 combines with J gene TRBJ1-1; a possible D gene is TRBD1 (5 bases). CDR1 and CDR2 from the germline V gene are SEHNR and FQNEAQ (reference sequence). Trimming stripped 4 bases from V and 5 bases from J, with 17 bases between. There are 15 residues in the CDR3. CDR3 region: CASSSNRGGSTEAFF. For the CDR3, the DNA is TGTGCCAGCAGCTCGAATAGGGGAGGGAGTACTGAAGCTTTCTTT.

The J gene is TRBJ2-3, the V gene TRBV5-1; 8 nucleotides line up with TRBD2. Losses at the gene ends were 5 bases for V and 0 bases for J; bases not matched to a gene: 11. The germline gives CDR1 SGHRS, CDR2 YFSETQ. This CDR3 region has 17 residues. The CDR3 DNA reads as TGCGCCAGCAGAGTTTCCGGGGGGGCTTCAAGCACAGATACGCAGTATTTT. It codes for CASRVSGGASSTDTQYF.

The CDR3 DNA reads as TGTGCCAGCGGATACCGGGATATCACTTTAACCCAGTACTTC. Protein product: CASGYRDITLTQYF. The chain uses TRBV2 and TRBJ2-5, with a possible D match to TRBD2 (5 bases). The V and J ends lost 8 bases and 8 bases respectively, with 21 bases between them. Germline V gene sequence: CDR1 SNHLY, CDR2 FYNNEI. The CDR3 covers 14 residues. Full variable domain (rest looked up from reference TRBV2 and TRBJ2-5): EPEVTQTPSHQVTQMGQEVILRCVPISNHLYFYWYRQILGQKVEFLVSFYNNEISEKSEIFDDQFSVERPDGSNFTLKIRSTKLEDSAMYFCASGYRDITLTQYFGPGTRLLVL.

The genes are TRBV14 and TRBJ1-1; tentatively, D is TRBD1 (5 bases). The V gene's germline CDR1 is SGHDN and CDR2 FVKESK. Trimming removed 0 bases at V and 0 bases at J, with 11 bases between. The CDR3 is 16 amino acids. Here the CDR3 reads CASSQEYGRVNTEAFF. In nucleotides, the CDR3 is TGTGCCAGCAGCCAAGAGTACGGCAGGGTGAACACTGAAGCTTTCTTT.

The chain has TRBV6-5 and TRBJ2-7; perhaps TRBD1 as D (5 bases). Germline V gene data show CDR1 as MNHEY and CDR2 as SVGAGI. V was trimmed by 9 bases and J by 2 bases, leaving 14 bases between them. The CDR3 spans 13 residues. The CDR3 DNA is TGTGCCAGTCACACAGGAAATACCTACGAGCAGTACTTC. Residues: CASHTGNTYEQYF.

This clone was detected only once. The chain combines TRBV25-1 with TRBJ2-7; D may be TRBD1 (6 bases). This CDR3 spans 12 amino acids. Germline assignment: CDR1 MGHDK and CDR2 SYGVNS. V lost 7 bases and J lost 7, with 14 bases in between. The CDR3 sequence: CASTSGAGEQYV. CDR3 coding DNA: TGTGCCAGCACGTCAGGGGCTGGGGAGCAGTACGTC.

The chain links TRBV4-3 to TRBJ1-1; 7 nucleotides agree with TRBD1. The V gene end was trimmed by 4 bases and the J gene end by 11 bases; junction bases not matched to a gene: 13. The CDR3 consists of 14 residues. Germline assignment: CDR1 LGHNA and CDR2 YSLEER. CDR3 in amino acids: CASSPTETGCGAFF. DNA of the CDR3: TGCGCCAGCAGCCCCACAGAGACAGGGTGTGGTGCTTTCTTT.

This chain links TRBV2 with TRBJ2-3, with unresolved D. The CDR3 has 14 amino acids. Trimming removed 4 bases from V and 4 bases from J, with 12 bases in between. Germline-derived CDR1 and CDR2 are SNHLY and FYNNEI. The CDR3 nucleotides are TGTGCCAGCAGTGTGTTGGGTAGCTCAGATACGCAGTATTTT. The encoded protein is CASSVLGSSDTQYF.

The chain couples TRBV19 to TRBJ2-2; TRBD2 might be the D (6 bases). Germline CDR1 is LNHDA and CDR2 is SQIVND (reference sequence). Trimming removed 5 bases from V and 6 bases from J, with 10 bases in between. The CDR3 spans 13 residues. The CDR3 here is CASSAGTSGELFF. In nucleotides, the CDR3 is TGTGCCAGTAGTGCTGGGACTTCCGGGGAGCTGTTTTTT.

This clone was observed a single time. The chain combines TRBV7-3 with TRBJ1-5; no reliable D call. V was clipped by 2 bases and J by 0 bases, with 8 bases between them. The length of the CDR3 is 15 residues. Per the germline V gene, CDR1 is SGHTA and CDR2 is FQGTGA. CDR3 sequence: CASSLGLDSNQPQHF. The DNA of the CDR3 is TGTGCCAGCAGCTTAGGCCTCGATAGCAATCAGCCCCAGCATTTT.

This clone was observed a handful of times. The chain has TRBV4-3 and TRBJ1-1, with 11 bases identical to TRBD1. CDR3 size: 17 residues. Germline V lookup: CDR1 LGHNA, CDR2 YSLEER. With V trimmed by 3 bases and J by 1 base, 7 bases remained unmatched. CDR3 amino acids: CASSHGDRGLRNTEAFF. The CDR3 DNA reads TGCGCCAGCAGCCATGGGGACAGGGGGTTACGGAACACTGAAGCTTTCTTT.

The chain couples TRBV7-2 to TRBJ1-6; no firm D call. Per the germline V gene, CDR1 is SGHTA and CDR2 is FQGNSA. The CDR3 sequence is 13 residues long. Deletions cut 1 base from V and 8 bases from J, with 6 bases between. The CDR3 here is CASSLDGDSPLHF. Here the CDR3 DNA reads TGTGCCAGCAGCTTAGACGGTGATTCACCCCTCCACTTT. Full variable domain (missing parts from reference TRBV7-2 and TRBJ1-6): GAGVSQSPSNKVTEKGKDVELRCDPISGHTALYWYRQSLGQGLEFLIYFQGNSAPDKSGLPSDRFSAERTGGSVSTLTIQRTQQEDSAVYLCASSLDGDSPLHFGNGTRLTVT.

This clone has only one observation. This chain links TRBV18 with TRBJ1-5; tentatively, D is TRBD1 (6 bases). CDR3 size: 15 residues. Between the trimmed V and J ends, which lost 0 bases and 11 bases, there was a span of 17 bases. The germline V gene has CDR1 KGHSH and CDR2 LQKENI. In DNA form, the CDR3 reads TGTGCCAGCTCACCACCGAACAGGGTTGAAGGGTCCCAGCATTTT. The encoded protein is CASSPPNRVEGSQHF.

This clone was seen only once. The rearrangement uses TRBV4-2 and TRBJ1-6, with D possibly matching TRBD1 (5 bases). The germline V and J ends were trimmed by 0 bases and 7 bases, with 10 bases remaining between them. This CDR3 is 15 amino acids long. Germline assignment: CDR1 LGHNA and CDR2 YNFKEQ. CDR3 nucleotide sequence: TGTGCCAGCAGCCAAGATCAGGGTGGGAATTCACCCCTCCACTTT. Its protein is CASSQDQGGNSPLHF.

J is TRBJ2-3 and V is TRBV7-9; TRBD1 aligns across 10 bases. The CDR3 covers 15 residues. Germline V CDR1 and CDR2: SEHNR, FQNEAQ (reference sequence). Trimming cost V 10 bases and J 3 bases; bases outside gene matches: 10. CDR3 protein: CATHRPGQGTDTQYF. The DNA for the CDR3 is TGTGCCACCCACCGACCGGGACAGGGGACAGATACGCAGTATTTT.

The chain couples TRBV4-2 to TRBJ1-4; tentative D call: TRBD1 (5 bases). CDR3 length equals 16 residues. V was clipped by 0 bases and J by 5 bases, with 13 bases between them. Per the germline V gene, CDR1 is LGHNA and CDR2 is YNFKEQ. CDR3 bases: TGTGCCAGCAGCCAAGATCGGGCAGGGCTAAATGAAAAACTGTTTTTT. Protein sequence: CASSQDRAGLNEKLFF.

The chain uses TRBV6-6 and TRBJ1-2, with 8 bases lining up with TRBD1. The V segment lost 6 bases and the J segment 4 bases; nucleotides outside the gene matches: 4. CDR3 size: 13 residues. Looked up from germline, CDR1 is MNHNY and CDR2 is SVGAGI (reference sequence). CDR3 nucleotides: TGTGCCAGCAGACAGGGGGTGGGCTATGGCTACACCTTC. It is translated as CASRQGVGYGYTF.

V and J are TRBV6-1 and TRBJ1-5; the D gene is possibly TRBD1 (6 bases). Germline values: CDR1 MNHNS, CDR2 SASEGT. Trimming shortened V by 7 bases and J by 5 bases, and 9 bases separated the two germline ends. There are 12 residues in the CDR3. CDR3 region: CASKAGDQPQHF. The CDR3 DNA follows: TGTGCCAGCAAGGCAGGGGATCAGCCCCAGCATTTT.